This T cell receptor (beta chain) came from a study of metastatic and nonmetastatic thyroid tumors. On the study more broadly: From malignant and benign thyroid patients, repertoires in blood and in tumor or nodule tissue were compared.

In the study's own analysis: CDR3 differences across clinicopathological groups were used to build a distant-metastasis classifier for papillary thyroid cancer. TCRdb re-called the PCR reads via MiXCR. The authors' filters were not applied to this entry. The sample has about 40,000 clones; roughly 10% are singletons. General study results and limits: A significant increase in TCR beta diversity was reportedly seen in malignant thyroid tumors relative to benign nodules, in blood and tumor.

This clone appeared many times. The antigen remains unidentified. Until they underwent thyroid surgery, no patient had received any treatment. The sample taken for sequencing was blood. The TCR originated in a female donor with papillary thyroid cancer or a benign thyroid nodule (not recorded which). Some clones in this sample may be carry-over from other donors' samples.

The CDR3 region is CAWAGAGYNEQFF. For the CDR3, the DNA is TGTGCCTGGGCTGGGGCAGGGTACAATGAGCAGTTCTTC. This chain joins TRBV30 and TRBJ2-1, with TRBD1 as a possible D gene (5 bases). The CDR3 covers 13 residues. Germline lookup yields CDR1 GTSNPN and CDR2 SVGIG (reference sequence). Trimming took off 5 bases at V and 4 bases at J, with 12 bases between the two ends.